This T cell receptor beta chain was recorded in a study of T cell responses to AZD1222 COVID-19 vaccine. Study-wide results and limits: Without day 14 samples, only post-peak T cell repertoires were studied.

Concerning this clone itself: What it binds is not known.

Measured with immunoSEQ multiplex PCR; TCRdb has only the in-frame clones, and not every one. The table lists more than 65,000 clones, roughly 85% of them singletons. The V end was cut by 2 bases, the J end by 4 bases, with 14 bases between. The CDR3 contains 15 residues. Per germline, CDR1 ENHRY and CDR2 SYGVKD. J is TRBJ1-2 and V is TRBV10-3; TRBD1 might be the D (5 bases). The sequences come from peripheral blood, collected 28 days after the second AZD1222 dose. The clonotype comes from an adult who received the AZD1222 COVID-19 vaccine. The CDR3 DNA reads as TGTGCCATCAGTGAGGTGACAGCGCTGGGCTATGGCTACACCTTC. Encoded protein: CAISEVTALGYGYTF.